Each of the 25 T cell receptor beta chains below was sequenced from the same sample in a study of spatial heterogeneity in lung cancer (dated by TCRdb to about 2019). The time point label, as the study defines it: sample taken at primary tumor resection. Whole RNA extracted from tumor and nontumor lung tissue, or from cryopreserved PBMC samples, was used for TCR sequencing without cell sorting. Library creation used 5' RACE. Sequencer: NextSeq 500. TCRdb trimmed public reads at Q25 via fastp, called clones via MiXCR and kept in-frame beta chains. Under each unique CDR3 protein, matching rows form one entry showing the most common genes and DNA. This sample is represented by 4,000 to 5,500 distinct CDR3 sequences; about a sixth of them were singletons. The ten largest make up roughly 20% of the sample. Specimen: normal lung tissue next to the tumor, collected at surgery. The receptors were gathered from a male donor with early-stage non-small cell lung cancer.

This clonotype showed up just a few times. This beta chain appears as a stray read in a library generated for alpha chains; its size is not informative. The J gene is TRBJ1-3, the V gene TRBV29-1; possible D gene TRBD1, 6 bases. The CDR3 sequence is 14 residues long. V was cut by 6 bases and J by 0 bases, with 12 bases left in between. CDR1 and CDR2 (germline): SQVTM, ANQGSEA. CDR3 protein: CSVVEGVSGNTIYF. As DNA, the CDR3 is TGCAGCGTCGTGGAGGGGGTCTCTGGAAACACCATATATTTT.

This clonotype was observed a handful of times. This beta chain lies outside the target of a library built for alpha chains; its clone size means little. The genes are TRBV13 and TRBJ2-3; TRBD1 aligns across 7 bases. Germline V gene lookup returns CDR1 PRHDT and CDR2 FYEKMQ (reference sequence). The ends lost 4 bases at V and 4 bases at J; junction bases unmatched: 8. This CDR3 contains 15 residues. As DNA, the CDR3 is TGTGCCAGCAGCTCGATGGACAGGTCAGCAGATACGCAGTATTTT. This encodes CASSSMDRSADTQYF.

This clonotype is labeled medium-sized. This beta chain represents an off-target read in a library built for alpha chains; its size is of limited meaning. This chain connects TRBV6-1 to TRBJ1-1; no definite D call. The CDR3 runs 14 residues. V was pared by 1 base and J by 1 base, with 7 bases between. The V gene's germline CDR1 is MNHNS and CDR2 SASEGT. The CDR3 DNA is TGTGCCAGCAGTGAAGTCTTCAGGAACACTGAAGCTTTCTTT. This gives the protein CASSEVFRNTEAFF.

Comments on this clonotype: Little can be read into the size of this beta chain, an off-target read in a library designed for alpha chains. CDR3 DNA: TGTGCCAGCAGTTTGCGGGGGGCGAGGAATTCACCCCTCCACTTT. It translates to CASSLRGARNSPLHF. This chain links TRBV28 with TRBJ1-6, with a weak D call TRBD1 (6 bases). V dropped 3 bases and J dropped 7 bases, with 13 bases sitting between them. This CDR3 is 15 amino acids long. Germline V gives CDR1 MDHEN, CDR2 SYDVKM.

The sample holds a few counts of this clonotype. This beta chain slipped into a library made for alpha chains as a stray read, so its size is not meaningful. The gene calls are TRBV7-8 and TRBJ2-1, with 11 bases fitting TRBD2. The CDR3 sequence is 14 residues long. Germline CDR1 reads SGHVS; CDR2 reads FQNEAQ. V dropped 5 bases and J dropped 9; count of bases not matched to a gene: 6. This chain's CDR3 is CASSPGLAGVEQFF. Here the CDR3 DNA reads TGTGCCAGCAGCCCCGGACTAGCGGGTGTTGAGCAGTTCTTC.

As concerns this clonotype: This beta chain is an unintended read in a library built for alpha chains; its size means little. The chain combines TRBV29-1 with TRBJ2-7; TRBD1 matches at 9 bases. CDR1 and CDR2 (germline): SQVTM, ANQGSEA. The CDR3 has 13 residues. J gave up 3 bases and V 7 bases, and 7 bases lay outside the gene matches. The CDR3: CSALRQGGYEQYF. CDR3 in DNA: TGCAGCGCCCTTCGACAGGGGGGCTACGAGCAGTACTTC.

By proportion, this clonotype is medium-sized. This beta chain is off target for a library built for alpha chains, so its abundance means little. The chain couples TRBV27 to TRBJ2-2, with 12 bases identical to TRBD2. The V and J ends lost 2 bases and 4 bases, in that order; junction bases with no gene match: 8. The CDR3 is made up of 18 amino acids. The germline gives CDR1 MNHEY, CDR2 SMNVEV (reference sequence). The CDR3 here is CASSLGLAGGIGTGELFF. The DNA for the CDR3 is TGTGCCAGCAGTTTAGGGCTAGCGGGAGGGATAGGCACCGGGGAGCTGTTTTTT.

This clonotype is labeled medium-sized. This beta chain is an off-target read within a library intended for alpha chains, so its frequency means little. This chain links TRBV28 with TRBJ1-6; 8 bases match TRBD1. V lost 7 bases and J lost 9; bases outside the gene matches: 5. The CDR3 length is 13 residues. Germline V gene sequence: CDR1 MDHEN, CDR2 SYDVKM. CDR3: CASKYRGASPLHF. As DNA, the CDR3 is TGTGCCAGCAAGTACAGGGGGGCTTCACCCCTCCACTTT.

This clonotype qualifies as medium-sized. Little can be read into the size of this beta chain, an off-target read in a library designed for alpha chains. This chain connects TRBV7-6 to TRBJ1-6; no definite D call. The CDR3 is 14 residues long. Germline-derived CDR1 and CDR2 are SGHVS and FNYEAQ. V was trimmed by 1 base and J by 6 bases, leaving 7 bases between them. Here the CDR3 DNA reads TGTGCCAGCAGCTTAGGGGGTGGTAATTCACCCCTCCACTTT. Its translation: CASSLGGGNSPLHF.

Concerning this clonotype itself: For a library built for alpha chains, this beta chain is a stray read; little rests on its size. This chain joins TRBV4-2 and TRBJ2-2; no clear D gene. The CDR3 consists of 16 residues. The germline V gene has CDR1 LGHNA and CDR2 YNFKEQ. V was clipped by 1 base and J by 3 bases, with 12 bases between them. CDR3 bases: TGTGCCAGCAGCCAAGGATCTGGCTTTTACACCGGGGAGCTGTTTTTT. It encodes CASSQGSGFYTGELFF.

This clonotype qualifies as medium-sized. Because this beta chain is a stray read in a library intended to capture alpha chains, its abundance should not be given much weight. The rearrangement uses TRBV6-1 and TRBJ2-3; D gene ambiguous. The V gene's germline CDR1 is MNHNS and CDR2 SASEGT. Trimming cost V 3 bases and J 4 bases, with 11 bases left between them. CDR3 length equals 14 residues. The DNA of the CDR3 is TGTGCCAGCAGTGATGTAGGTGTTTCAGATACGCAGTATTTT. It encodes CASSDVGVSDTQYF.

This clonotype occurred once. In a library made to pick up alpha chains, this beta chain is a stray read with a size that means little. The rearrangement joins TRBV12-3 or TRBV12-4 to TRBJ2-7; tentatively, D is TRBD1 (6 bases). The V and J ends lost 4 bases and 6 bases respectively, with 19 bases between them. The CDR3 has 15 residues. The CDR3 is CASSWGRGGEGEQYF. CDR3 nucleotides: TGTGCCAGCAGTTGGGGCCGAGGGGGTGAAGGCGAGCAGTACTTC.

This clonotype is labeled medium-sized. This beta chain slipped into a library made for alpha chains as a stray read, so its size is not meaningful. The chain employs TRBV29-1 and TRBJ1-1, with 11 bases identical to TRBD1. CDR3 length equals 16 residues. Germline CDR1 is SQVTM and CDR2 is ANQGSEA. The trim removed 7 bases at V and 1 base at J, leaving 11 bases unmatched. As DNA, the CDR3 is TGCAGCGCCGGGGGACGGACAGGGGGCGCGAACACTGAAGCTTTCTTT. Protein sequence: CSAGGRTGGANTEAFF.

There are many counts of this clonotype. For a library built for alpha chains, this beta chain is a stray read; little rests on its size. This rearrangement joins TRBV2 to TRBJ2-3, with D hard to call. Germline V CDR1 and CDR2: SNHLY, FYNNEI. This CDR3 contains 14 residues. Trimming cost V 5 bases and J 1 base, with 10 bases left between them. The CDR3 protein is CASSPGGGTDTQYF. In nucleotides, the CDR3 is TGTGCCAGCAGTCCCGGCGGAGGCACAGATACGCAGTATTTT.

This clonotype is medium-sized by share. Because the library targeted alpha chains, this beta chain is an off-target read whose size means little. The V gene is TRBV10-3, the J gene TRBJ2-7; 11 positions agree with TRBD2. The CDR3 extends over 12 amino acids. Germline V gene data show CDR1 as ENHRY and CDR2 as SYGVKD. V lost 11 bases, J lost 4 bases, and 4 bases stayed unmatched. Here the CDR3 DNA reads TGTGCCGTTAGGACTAGCGGGTACGAGCAGTACTTC. Translating it yields CAVRTSGYEQYF.

This clonotype has just one count. For a library built for alpha chains, this beta chain is a stray read; little rests on its size. This sequence joins TRBV3-1 and TRBJ2-3; 12 nucleotides match TRBD2. With 4 bases clipped from V and 5 bases from J, the junction kept 7 bases outside the gene matches. The CDR3 contains 16 residues. The germline CDR1 and CDR2 sequences are LGHDT and YNNKEL (reference sequence). CDR3 in DNA: TGTGCCAGCAGCCCGGGACTAGCGGGCAGGAGAGATACGCAGTATTTT. Translating gives CASSPGLAGRRDTQYF.

This clonotype is labeled medium-sized. This beta chain lies outside the target of a library built for alpha chains; its clone size means little. This rearrangement joins TRBV20-1 to TRBJ1-2; D unresolved. The V gene lost 6 bases and the J gene lost 2 bases, with 13 bases spanning the gap. CDR3 length equals 13 residues. Germline CDR1 reads DFQATT; CDR2 reads SNEGSKA (reference sequence). The CDR3 sequence: CSAHLWENYGYTF. CDR3 bases: TGCAGTGCCCACCTGTGGGAGAACTATGGCTACACCTTC.

Note on this clonotype: This beta chain appears as a stray read in a library generated for alpha chains; its size is not informative. The rearrangement uses TRBV12-3 or TRBV12-4 and TRBJ2-2, with a possible D match to TRBD1 (6 bases). V lost 5 bases, J lost 3 bases, and 16 bases lay in between. The CDR3 is 16 residues long. CDR3 bases: TGTGCCAGCAGTATACAGGGAGAGGAAGACACCGGGGAGCTGTTTTTT. Protein: CASSIQGEEDTGELFF.

By its share, this clonotype is medium-sized. This beta chain is an off-target read within a library intended for alpha chains, so its frequency means little. The CDR3 sequence: CASSLFDRKRFANTGELFF. Written as DNA, the CDR3 is TGTGCCAGCAGTTTATTTGACAGGAAGAGGTTCGCGAACACCGGGGAGCTGTTTTTT. The chain couples TRBV28 to TRBJ2-2, with D possibly being TRBD1 (6 bases). Germline CDR1 is MDHEN and CDR2 is SYDVKM. V was cut by 1 base and J by 0 bases, with 18 bases left in between. The CDR3 length is 19 residues.

As to this clonotype: This beta chain slipped into a library made for alpha chains as a stray read, so its size is not meaningful. This rearrangement joins TRBV19 to TRBJ2-6, with D perhaps matching TRBD2 (6 bases). The CDR3 totals 15 residues. With 7 bases removed from V and 0 bases from J, the gap between germline ends came to 10 bases. From germline, CDR1 is LNHDA and CDR2 SQIVND (reference sequence). CDR3 sequence: CASMGGDSGANVLTF. For the CDR3, the DNA is TGTGCCAGTATGGGGGGAGACTCTGGGGCCAACGTCCTGACTTTC.

This clonotype has ten or more counts. The library was prepared for alpha chains; this beta chain is a stray read, so its frequency means little. This chain links TRBV14 with TRBJ1-1; D may be TRBD1 (5 bases). Germline V gene sequence: CDR1 SGHDN, CDR2 FVKESK. V was trimmed by 4 bases and J by 2 bases, leaving 8 bases between them. This CDR3 is 13 amino acids long. This CDR3 reads CASSRWGNTEAFF. The CDR3 DNA sequence: TGTGCCAGCAGCCGGTGGGGCAACACTGAAGCTTTCTTT.

This clonotype is judged medium-sized (0.01 to 0.1%). Because the library targeted alpha chains, this beta chain is an off-target read whose size means little. This sequence joins TRBV19 and TRBJ2-5; D may match TRBD1 or TRBD2 (6 bases each). The CDR3 totals 15 residues. Germline V gene lookup returns CDR1 LNHDA and CDR2 SQIVND (reference sequence). V was pared by 5 bases and J by 3 bases, with 16 bases between. CDR3 region: CASSSGAVVEETQYF. The CDR3 coding sequence is TGTGCCAGTAGTTCGGGGGCCGTTGTTGAAGAGACCCAGTACTTC.

In this sample, this clonotype is medium-sized. The library was prepared for alpha chains; this beta chain is a stray read, so its frequency means little. V usage is TRBV7-8 and J usage is TRBJ2-3, with TRBD2 matching over 8 bases. The CDR3 is 17 residues long. After removal of 5 bases from V and 4 bases from J, the junction contained 14 bases not matched to a gene. Germline values: CDR1 SGHVS, CDR2 FQNEAQ. CDR3 residues: CASSRPPGGGLSDTQYF. CDR3 nucleotides: TGTGCCAGCAGCCGTCCCCCCGGGGGGGGATTGTCAGATACGCAGTATTTT.

This clonotype was recorded only once. Since the library was made to target alpha chains, this beta chain is a stray read and its abundance is not meaningful. The chain joins TRBV5-8 to TRBJ1-1, with D unclear. Trimming stripped 2 bases from V and 7 bases from J, with 12 bases between. The CDR3 covers 13 residues. Germline CDR1 reads SGHTS; CDR2 reads YDEGEE. The CDR3 spells CASSFARFNEAFF. The DNA for the CDR3 is TGTGCCAGCAGCTTTGCAAGGTTTAATGAAGCTTTCTTT.

This clonotype ranks as medium-sized. This beta chain turned up in a library designed for alpha chains; as an off-target read, its abundance says little. The chain couples TRBV28 to TRBJ2-7, with 9 bases that match TRBD2. The V gene's germline CDR1 is MDHEN and CDR2 SYDVKM. Germline trimming cut 2 bases from V and 2 bases from J; bases unmatched to any gene: 4. The CDR3 spans 15 residues. The CDR3 DNA sequence: TGTGCCAGCAGTTTAGTAGCGGGGGTAGCCTACGAGCAGTACTTC. Its protein is CASSLVAGVAYEQYF.